The 19 T cell receptor beta chains given below trace back to one sample, sequenced in a study of T cell responses to AZD1222 COVID-19 vaccine. TCRdb keeps only in-frame clones here, not all; method: immunoSEQ multiplex PCR. The sample has about 120,000 clones; more than 70% are singletons. The specimen was peripheral blood, collected 28 days after the second AZD1222 dose. The receptor set was obtained from an adult who received the AZD1222 COVID-19 vaccine.

V usage is TRBV6-1 and J usage is TRBJ2-3; D is unclear. The CDR3 has 15 residues. Germline V gives CDR1 MNHNS, CDR2 SASEGT. With 1 base removed from V and 1 base from J, the gap between germline ends came to 9 bases. The CDR3 DNA sequence: TGTGCCAGCAGTGAAGGCACACTACGCACAGATACGCAGTATTTT. Amino acid sequence: CASSEGTLRTDTQYF.

This rearrangement joins TRBV25-1 to TRBJ1-1; D ambiguous. The ends were cut back, 4 bases at V and 4 bases at J, with 13 bases in the middle. The CDR3 loop spans 14 amino acids. Looked up from germline, CDR1 is MGHDK and CDR2 is SYGVNS. CDR3: CASSGHSLFTEAFF. The CDR3 DNA reads TGTGCCAGCAGTGGGCACAGTCTATTCACTGAAGCTTTCTTT.

The CDR3 sequence: CASRISGGEDIQYF. CDR3 nucleotides: TGTGCCAGTAGAATTAGCGGGGGCGAGGACATTCAGTACTTC. The chain links TRBV19 to TRBJ2-4, with 9 bases identical to TRBD2. CDR1 is LNHDA and CDR2 is SQIVND in the germline V gene (reference sequence). J lost 8 bases, V lost 6 bases, and 8 bases had no gene match. This CDR3 contains 14 residues.

The chain carries TRBV11-3 and TRBJ2-1; D not certain. Germline CDR1 reads SGHNT; CDR2 reads YENEEA. There are 16 residues in the CDR3. V lost 5 bases to trimming and J lost 2 bases, with 16 bases between them. The chain's CDR3 is CASSLTLGSTYNEQFF. CDR3 coding DNA: TGTGCCAGCAGCCTAACCCTGGGGTCCACCTACAATGAGCAGTTCTTC.

This clone was recorded a few times. This chain joins TRBV7-9 and TRBJ1-6, with D unclear. The CDR3 covers 14 residues. Trimming shortened V by 7 bases and J by 5 bases, and 12 bases separated the two germline ends. CDR1 and CDR2 from the germline V gene are SEHNR and FQNEAQ (reference sequence). The CDR3 DNA follows: TGTGCCAGCAATATAGACCTTAATAATTCACCCCTCCACTTT. Translation gives CASNIDLNNSPLHF.

This chain uses TRBV19 with TRBJ1-1; D is perhaps TRBD1 (5 bases). The germline gives CDR1 LNHDA, CDR2 SQIVND (reference sequence). This CDR3 has 14 amino acids. V dropped 3 bases and J dropped 6 bases, with 14 bases sitting between them. CDR3 protein: CASSMARDLPEAFF. In nucleotides, the CDR3 is TGTGCCAGTAGTATGGCCAGGGACCTACCTGAAGCTTTCTTT.

The V call is TRBV5-8, the J call TRBJ1-1; TRBD1 matches 10 bases. Trimming cost V 3 bases and J 1 base; bases outside gene matches: 9. Germline lookup yields CDR1 SGHTS and CDR2 YDEGEE. CDR3 size: 17 residues. The CDR3 spells CASSSVRDRGTNTEAFF. The CDR3 DNA is TGTGCCAGCAGCTCCGTACGGGACAGGGGAACGAACACTGAAGCTTTCTTT.

The gene calls are TRBV4-2 and TRBJ2-1, with 8 nucleotides matching TRBD2. Germline V gene data show CDR1 as LGHNA and CDR2 as YNFKEQ. J was trimmed by 5 bases and V by 0 bases; bases with no gene match: 12. The CDR3 runs to 18 residues. The CDR3 protein is CASSQDTPTAGVNNEQFF. The CDR3 nucleotides read TGTGCCAGCAGCCAAGATACCCCGACAGCGGGAGTGAACAATGAGCAGTTCTTC.

The chain joins TRBV28 to TRBJ1-5; 8 positions match TRBD1. V dropped 2 bases and J dropped 4; count of bases not matched to a gene: 4. The CDR3 consists of 15 residues. Germline-derived CDR1 and CDR2 are MDHEN and SYDVKM. CDR3 loop: CASSLLGQGNQPQHF. The CDR3 region has the DNA TGTGCCAGCAGTTTACTCGGACAGGGAAATCAGCCCCAGCATTTT.

The chain couples TRBV7-3 to TRBJ2-3; D is possibly TRBD1 (5 bases). Trimming stripped 5 bases from V and 1 base from J, with 7 bases between. Looked up from germline, CDR1 is SGHTA and CDR2 is FQGTGA. The CDR3 is 13 residues long. CDR3 region: CASSRRGTDTQYF. In nucleotides, the CDR3 is TGTGCCAGCAGCCGCAGGGGCACAGATACGCAGTATTTT.

The count of this clone is one. The gene calls are TRBV5-5 and TRBJ2-5; D may be TRBD1 or TRBD2 (5 bases each). In germline, CDR1 is SGHKS, CDR2 YYEKEE (reference sequence). This CDR3 comprises 16 residues. The V gene lost 0 bases and the J gene lost 0 bases, with 12 bases spanning the gap. DNA of the CDR3: TGTGCCAGCAGCTTGGGGGAACAGGACTACCAAGAGACCCAGTACTTC. Amino acids: CASSLGEQDYQETQYF.

V is TRBV27 and J is TRBJ1-3; weak D call: TRBD1 (6 bases). V lost 5 bases and J 2 bases, leaving 16 bases between the germline ends. The CDR3 extends over 16 amino acids. Germline values: CDR1 MNHEY, CDR2 SMNVEV (reference sequence). In DNA, the CDR3 is TGTGCCAGCAGTCCACAAAACAGGGTAACTGGAAACACCATATATTTT. It translates to CASSPQNRVTGNTIYF.

This sequence joins TRBV19 and TRBJ1-1, with a tentative D call TRBD1 (6 bases). This CDR3 is 17 amino acids long. Germline V gives CDR1 LNHDA, CDR2 SQIVND (reference sequence). V lost 4 bases to trimming and J lost 4 bases, with 22 bases between them. The CDR3 DNA sequence: TGTGCCAGTAGTAAGACTCTGTTGAGGGGGGAGGGCACTGAAGCTTTCTTT. This gives the protein CASSKTLLRGEGTEAFF.

In its sample, this clone was seen once. This rearrangement joins TRBV6-2 or TRBV6-3 to TRBJ1-2, with D possibly matching TRBD1 (5 bases). V was shortened by 4 bases and J by 7 bases, with 22 bases between the two germline ends. Germline V CDR1 and CDR2: MNHEY, SVGEGT. The length of the CDR3 is 16 residues. For the CDR3, the DNA is TGTGCCAGCAGTTCCCCCAACCCCGGGGGATATGGTGGCTACACCTTC. The encoded protein is CASSSPNPGGYGGYTF.

The rearrangement uses TRBV7-2 and TRBJ1-5; D is perhaps TRBD1 (5 bases). The germline V gene has CDR1 SGHTA and CDR2 FQGNSA. The CDR3 runs to 12 residues. The V end was cut by 5 bases, the J end by 4 bases, with 6 bases between. CDR3 nucleotides: TGTGCCAGCAGCGGGGGGAATCAGCCCCAGCATTTT. It yields the protein CASSGGNQPQHF.

The chain employs TRBV5-4 and TRBJ2-2, with unresolved D. V lost 1 base and J lost 4, with 11 bases in between. CDR1 and CDR2 (germline): SGHNT, YYREEE (reference sequence). This CDR3 comprises 15 residues. The CDR3 bases are TGTGCCAGCAGCTTGCGTGCTACCGGCACCGGGGAGCTGTTTTTT. Protein sequence: CASSLRATGTGELFF.

The chain joins TRBV18 to TRBJ1-6; 8 bases match TRBD1. V dropped 3 bases and J dropped 10; count of bases not matched to a gene: 8. CDR3 length: 15 residues. CDR1 and CDR2 (germline): KGHSH, LQKENI. The CDR3 DNA reads as TGTGCCAGCTCACCTCCGGACAGGGAAGACTCACCCCTCCACTTT. It encodes CASSPPDREDSPLHF.

For the CDR3, the DNA is TGTGCCAGCAGCCAAACCCGCACCGGGGAGCTGTTTTTT. Its protein is CASSQTRTGELFF. This chain joins TRBV7-9 and TRBJ2-2; the D is unclear. Germline CDR1 SEHNR, CDR2 FQNEAQ (reference sequence). The V gene lost 5 bases and the J gene lost 4 bases, with 8 bases spanning the gap. The CDR3 is 13 residues long.

The V gene is TRBV30, the J gene TRBJ2-7, with D perhaps TRBD2 (6 bases). Per germline, CDR1 GTSNPN and CDR2 SVGIG (reference sequence). The CDR3 has 15 residues. The germline V and J ends were trimmed by 0 bases and 4 bases, with 16 bases remaining between them. CDR3 coding DNA: TGTGCCTGGAGTGTAGGGCCGGGAGTTGGGTACGAGCAGTACTTC. Translation gives CAWSVGPGVGYEQYF.